This TCR beta chain was identified during a study of identical twins. Germline assignment: CDR1 KGHDR and CDR2 SFDVKD. The ends were cut back, 1 base at V and 5 bases at J, with 12 bases in the middle. The CDR3 spans 15 residues. Findings of the study overall: Out-of-frame TCR alpha sharing in monozygotic twins exceeded recombination model predictions. Conclusions were drawn cross-sectionally by statistical analysis, without following the same donors.

Template switching added a universal primer binding site, and final cDNA carried unique molecular identifiers. TCRdb redid the calling of the 5' RACE reads with MiXCR, one entry per CDR3 protein. The profile shows 1.5 million to 2 million distinct CDR3 sequences, about 30% of them singletons. With regard to this clonotype: The antigen is not known.

This sequence was found in a newborn girl in good health. Source material: cord blood. This chain links TRBV24-1 with TRBJ2-3; D is undetermined. CDR3 sequence (DNA): TGTGCCACCAGTGATTTAGGATACGGTGAAGATACGCAGTATTTT. This gives the protein CATSDLGYGEDTQYF.